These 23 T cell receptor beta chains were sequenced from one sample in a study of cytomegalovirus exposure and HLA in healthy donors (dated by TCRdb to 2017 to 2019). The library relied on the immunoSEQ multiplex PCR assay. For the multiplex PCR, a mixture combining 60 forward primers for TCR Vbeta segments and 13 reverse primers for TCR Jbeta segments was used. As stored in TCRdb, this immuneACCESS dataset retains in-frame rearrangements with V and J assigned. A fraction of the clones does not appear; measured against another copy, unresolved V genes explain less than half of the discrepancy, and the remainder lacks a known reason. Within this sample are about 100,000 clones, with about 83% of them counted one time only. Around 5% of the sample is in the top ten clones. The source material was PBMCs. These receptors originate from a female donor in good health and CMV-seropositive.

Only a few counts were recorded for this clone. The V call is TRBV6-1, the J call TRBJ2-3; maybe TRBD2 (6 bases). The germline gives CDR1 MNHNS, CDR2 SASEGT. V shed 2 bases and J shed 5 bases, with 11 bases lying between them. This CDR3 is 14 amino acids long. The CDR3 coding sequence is TGTGCCAGCAGTGAACGGGGGATGGTAGATACGCAGTATTTT. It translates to CASSERGMVDTQYF.

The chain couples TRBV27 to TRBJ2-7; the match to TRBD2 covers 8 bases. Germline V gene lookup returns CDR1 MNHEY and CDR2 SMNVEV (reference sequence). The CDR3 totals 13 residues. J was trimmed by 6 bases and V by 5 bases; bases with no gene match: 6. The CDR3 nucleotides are TGTGCCAGCAGTGTAACTAGCGGCGGCGAGCAGTACTTC. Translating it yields CASSVTSGGEQYF.

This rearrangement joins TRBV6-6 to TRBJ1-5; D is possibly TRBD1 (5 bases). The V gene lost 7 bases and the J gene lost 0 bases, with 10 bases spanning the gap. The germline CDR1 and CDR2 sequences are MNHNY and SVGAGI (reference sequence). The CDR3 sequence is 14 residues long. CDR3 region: CASNQGPSNQPQHF. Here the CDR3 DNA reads TGTGCCAGCAATCAGGGCCCTAGCAATCAGCCCCAGCATTTT.

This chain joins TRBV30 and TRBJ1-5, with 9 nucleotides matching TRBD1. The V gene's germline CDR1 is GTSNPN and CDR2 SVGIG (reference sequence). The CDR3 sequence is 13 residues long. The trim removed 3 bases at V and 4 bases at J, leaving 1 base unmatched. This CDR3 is CAWSGQGNQPQHF. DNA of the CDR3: TGTGCCTGGAGCGGACAGGGGAATCAGCCCCAGCATTTT.

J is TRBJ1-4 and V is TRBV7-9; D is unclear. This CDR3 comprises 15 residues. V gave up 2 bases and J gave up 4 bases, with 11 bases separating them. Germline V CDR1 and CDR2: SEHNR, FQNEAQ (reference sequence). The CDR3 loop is CASSLRGIDNEKLFF. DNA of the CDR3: TGTGCCAGCAGCTTACGAGGGATTGATAATGAAAAACTGTTTTTT.

CDR3 in amino acids: CASSFSRSDGSAYEQYF. CDR3 nucleotides: TGTGCCAGCAGTTTCTCGCGTTCCGACGGGAGCGCCTACGAGCAGTACTTC. The chain has TRBV28 and TRBJ2-7; perhaps TRBD2 as D (6 bases). The CDR3 totals 17 residues. Germline V CDR1 and CDR2: MDHEN, SYDVKM. V was trimmed by 3 bases and J by 2 bases, leaving 20 bases between them.

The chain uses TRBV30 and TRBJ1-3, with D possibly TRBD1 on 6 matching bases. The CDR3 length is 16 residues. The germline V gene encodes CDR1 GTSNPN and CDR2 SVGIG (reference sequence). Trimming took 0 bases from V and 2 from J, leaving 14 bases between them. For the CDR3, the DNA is TGTGCCTGGAGTGTAGGGTCAGGGGCAGCTGGAAACACCATATATTTT. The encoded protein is CAWSVGSGAAGNTIYF.

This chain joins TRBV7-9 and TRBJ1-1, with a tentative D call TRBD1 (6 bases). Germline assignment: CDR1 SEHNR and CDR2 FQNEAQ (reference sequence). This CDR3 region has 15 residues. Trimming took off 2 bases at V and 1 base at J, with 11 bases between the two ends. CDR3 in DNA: TGTGCCAGCAGCTTAACGGCGGGGGCGAACACTGAAGCTTTCTTT. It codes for CASSLTAGANTEAFF.

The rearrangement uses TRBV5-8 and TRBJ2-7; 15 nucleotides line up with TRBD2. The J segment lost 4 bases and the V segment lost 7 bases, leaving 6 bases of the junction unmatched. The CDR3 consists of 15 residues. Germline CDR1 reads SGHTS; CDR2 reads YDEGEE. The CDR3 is CASSTGTSGGYEQYF. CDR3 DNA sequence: TGTGCCAGCTCTACGGGGACTAGCGGGGGGTACGAGCAGTACTTC.

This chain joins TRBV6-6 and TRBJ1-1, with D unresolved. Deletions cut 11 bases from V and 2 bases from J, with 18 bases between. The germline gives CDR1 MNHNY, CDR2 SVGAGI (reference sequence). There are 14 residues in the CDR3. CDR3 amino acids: CASGVERINTEAFF. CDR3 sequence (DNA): TGTGCCTCGGGTGTGGAGCGGATAAACACTGAAGCTTTCTTT.

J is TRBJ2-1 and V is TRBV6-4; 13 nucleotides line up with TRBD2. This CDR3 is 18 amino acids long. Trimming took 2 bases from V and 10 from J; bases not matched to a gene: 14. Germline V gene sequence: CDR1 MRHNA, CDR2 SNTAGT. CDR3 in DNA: TGTGCCAGCAGTGACCCCATGACCGGGACTAGCGGGGTGGGGGAGCAGTTCTTC. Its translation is CASSDPMTGTSGVGEQFF.

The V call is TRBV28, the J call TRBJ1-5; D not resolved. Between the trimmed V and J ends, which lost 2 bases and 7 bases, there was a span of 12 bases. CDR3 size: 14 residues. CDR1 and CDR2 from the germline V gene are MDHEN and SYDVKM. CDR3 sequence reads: CASSLRLLRQPQHF. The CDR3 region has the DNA TGTGCCAGCAGTTTAAGATTGCTACGACAGCCCCAGCATTTT.

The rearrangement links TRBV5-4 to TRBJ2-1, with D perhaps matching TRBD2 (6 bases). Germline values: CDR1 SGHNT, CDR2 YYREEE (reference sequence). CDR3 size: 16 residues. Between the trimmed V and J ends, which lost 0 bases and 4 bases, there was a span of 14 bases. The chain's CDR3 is CASSLVSGLRYNEQFF. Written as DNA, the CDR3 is TGTGCCAGCAGCTTGGTCTCGGGACTGAGATACAATGAGCAGTTCTTC.

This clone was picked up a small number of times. Here the CDR3 DNA reads TGTGCCAGCAGCTTTTCCCTTAGCGGGGGGGGCCTCTACGAGCAGTACTTC. Translated, it gives CASSFSLSGGGLYEQYF. V usage is TRBV5-5 and J usage is TRBJ2-7; TRBD2 aligns across 11 bases. Germline V gene data show CDR1 as SGHKS and CDR2 as YYEKEE (reference sequence). The CDR3 extends over 17 amino acids. J was trimmed by 3 bases and V by 2 bases; bases with no gene match: 10.

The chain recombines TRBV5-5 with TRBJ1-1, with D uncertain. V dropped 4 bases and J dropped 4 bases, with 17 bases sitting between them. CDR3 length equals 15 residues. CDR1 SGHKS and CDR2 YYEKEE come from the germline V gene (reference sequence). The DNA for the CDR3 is TGTGCCAGCAGCCGATCACTAGGTGGCGGCACTGAAGCTTTCTTT. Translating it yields CASSRSLGGGTEAFF.

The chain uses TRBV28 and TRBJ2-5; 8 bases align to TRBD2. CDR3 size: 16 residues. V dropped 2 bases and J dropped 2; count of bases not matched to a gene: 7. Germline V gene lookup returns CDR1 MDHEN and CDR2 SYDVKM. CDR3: CASSLPSTSAQETQYF. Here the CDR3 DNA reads TGTGCCAGCAGTTTACCCTCGACTAGCGCGCAAGAGACCCAGTACTTC.

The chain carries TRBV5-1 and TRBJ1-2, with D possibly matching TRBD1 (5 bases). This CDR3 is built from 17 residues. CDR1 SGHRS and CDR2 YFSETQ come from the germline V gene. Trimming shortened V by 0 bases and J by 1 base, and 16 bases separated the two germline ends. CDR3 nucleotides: TGCGCCAGCAGCTTGGGTCCCTCGGGGGTCGTTAACTATGGCTACACCTTC. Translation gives CASSLGPSGVVNYGYTF. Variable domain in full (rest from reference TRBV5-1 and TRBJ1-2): KAGVTQTPRYLIKTRGQQVTLSCSPISGHRSVSWYQQTPGQGLQFLFEYFSETQRNKGNFPGRFSGRQFSNSRSEMNVSTLELGDSALYLCASSLGPSGVVNYGYTFGSGTRLTVV.

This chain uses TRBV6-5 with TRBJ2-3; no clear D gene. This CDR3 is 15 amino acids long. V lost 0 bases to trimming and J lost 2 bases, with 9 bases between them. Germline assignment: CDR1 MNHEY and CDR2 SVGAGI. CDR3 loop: CASSYSGPYTDTQYF. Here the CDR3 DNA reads TGTGCCAGCAGTTACTCTGGGCCATACACAGATACGCAGTATTTT.

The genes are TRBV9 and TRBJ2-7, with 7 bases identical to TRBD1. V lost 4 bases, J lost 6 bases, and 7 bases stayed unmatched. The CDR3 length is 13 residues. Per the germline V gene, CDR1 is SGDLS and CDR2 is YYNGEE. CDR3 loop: CASSLTGAGEQYF. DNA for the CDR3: TGTGCCAGCAGCCTAACAGGGGCGGGCGAGCAGTACTTC.

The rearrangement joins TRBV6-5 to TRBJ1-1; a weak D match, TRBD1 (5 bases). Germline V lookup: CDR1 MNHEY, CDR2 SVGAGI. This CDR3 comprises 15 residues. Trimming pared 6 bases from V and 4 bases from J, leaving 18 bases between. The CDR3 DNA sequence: TGTGCCAGCAGGACCGGGGGAGTGGGCGGCACTGAAGCTTTCTTT. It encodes CASRTGGVGGTEAFF.

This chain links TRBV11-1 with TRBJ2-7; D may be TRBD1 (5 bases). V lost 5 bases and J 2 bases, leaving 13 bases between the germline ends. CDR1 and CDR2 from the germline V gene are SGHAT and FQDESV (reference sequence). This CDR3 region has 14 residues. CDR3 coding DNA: TGTGCCAGCAGCCCACTCCCAGGGACCTACGAGCAGTACTTC. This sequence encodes CASSPLPGTYEQYF.

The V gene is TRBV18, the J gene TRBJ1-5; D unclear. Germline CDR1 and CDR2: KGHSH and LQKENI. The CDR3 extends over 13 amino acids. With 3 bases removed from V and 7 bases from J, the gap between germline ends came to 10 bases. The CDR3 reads CASSPRRGQPQHF. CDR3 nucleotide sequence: TGTGCCAGCTCACCGCGCCGGGGACAGCCCCAGCATTTT.

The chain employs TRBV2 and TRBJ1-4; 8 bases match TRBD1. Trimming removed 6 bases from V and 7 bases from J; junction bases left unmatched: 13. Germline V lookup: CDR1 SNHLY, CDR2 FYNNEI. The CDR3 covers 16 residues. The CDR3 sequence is CASRTGQGSGGEKLFF. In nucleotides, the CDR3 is TGTGCCAGCAGAACCGGACAGGGTTCAGGCGGTGAAAAACTGTTTTTT.